The present T cell receptor beta chain was sequenced within a study of T cells in Graves' hyperthyroidism and ophthalmopathy (dated by TCRdb to the late 2010s). Context from the whole study: Peripheral blood samples were taken at initial diagnosis, before any treatment was given. The roughly 100 discovery patients were randomly divided into training and test sets at a 7:3 ratio. Prospective prediction of ophthalmopathy was tested in an independent validation cohort of 18 to 20 hyperthyroidism patients and some 17 patients who later progressed to ophthalmopathy. After sampling, hyperthyroidism patients received methimazole starting at 30 mg daily, and ophthalmopathy patients received high-dose intravenous methylprednisolone. To identify distinguishing TCR V-J signatures, a discovery cohort of around 100 patients was used, comprising 43 with Graves' ophthalmopathy and 57 with stable Graves' hyperthyroidism. The paper describes TCR Vbeta CDR3 sequencing of some 130 peripheral blood samples, made up of about 40 ophthalmopathy patients, approximately 73 hyperthyroidism patients and about 17 progressor patients. Thyroid tissue and blood T-cell repertoires from about six Graves' hyperthyroidism patients were also compared in the study. The research as a whole found: A 13 V-J signature model separated ophthalmopathy from stable hyperthyroidism, with around 91% sensitivity and around 84% specificity in cross-validation and 80%/75% in testing. In validation, the model predicted progression to ophthalmopathy with approximately 70% sensitivity and about 73% specificity, a median of approximately 6.5 months before onset. Most expanded thyroid clonotypes (frequency above 0.001) were also detected in blood, a finding suggesting that blood repertoires may reflect thyroid immune responses. No statistical method was used to set the sample size in advance, and investigators knew the group allocation.

A patient counted as having stable Graves' hyperthyroidism if no progression to ophthalmopathy occurred over 18 months of follow-up. Hyperthyroidism patients were newly diagnosed, with disease duration under 2 months, and aged 18 to 65 years. Patients with uncontrolled infections, other autoimmune diseases, pregnancy or lactation were excluded. Diagnoses were based on clinical symptoms, serum thyroxine and TRAb, thyroid ultrasound and orbital computed tomography. Ficoll-Paque density gradient centrifugation was used to isolate PBMCs from 10 ml of fresh peripheral blood. Total RNA was extracted using Trizol reagent, and RNA quality was assessed on an Agilent 2100 Bioanalyzer. On this clonotype itself: Its antigen is still unknown. No base-level quality is on record; no much larger clone is a single base apart.

Amplification of TCR beta CDR3 regions was carried out from RNA transcripts. The first round of RT-PCR for the TCR CDR3 was performed with the HTBI primer set and the Qiagen OneStep RT-PCR kit. Libraries were constructed in a second round of multiplex PCR, after which size selection and purification were carried out. Paired-end sequencing of the libraries was performed with 100 bp reads on an Illumina HiSeq2000. On the study's bioinformatics: SOAPnuke was used to process the raw data, with reads discarded if the reads contained adapters or uncalled bases, had a mean Phred below 15, or lacked an exact constant-primer or identifier match. High-quality paired reads were merged with COPE v1.2.5, and unique nucleotide sequences were defined as clonotypes. MiTCR v1.1 was used to align clonotypes to the IMGT TRBV, TRBD and TRBJ reference segments. Analysis was restricted to V-J combinations with a frequency above 0.0001, which covered 99% to 99.2% of repertoires. The TCS score was defined as F50 (clonal expansion) divided by E x V (chaos), with BLOSUM62-based TCRdist calculated between CDR3 peptides within each V-J. Welch's t-statistics and random forest reduced around 510 V-J features to roughly 13, which were used in a naive Bayes classifier (R e1071). Clones were called with MiXCR by TCRdb after fastp trimmed the public reads at Q25, and only in-frame beta chains were retained. Records with the same CDR3 protein are collapsed into one entry carrying the most frequent genes and DNA. These V and J calls originate from TCRdb's pipeline instead of the authors' own analysis. This sample is represented by about 360,000 distinct CDR3 sequences; over 15% of them were singletons. The ten largest clones capture about 4% of the sample.

Input material: blood. The receptor was isolated from a woman aged 18-29 years with Graves' hyperthyroidism.

For the CDR3, the sequence is CASSPKTGTGSQETQYF. The base sequence is TGTGCCAGCAGCCCGAAGACCGGGACAGGGAGCCAAGAGACCCAGTACTTC. The chain is encoded by TRBV4-2 joined to TRBJ2-5, and TRBD1 aligns with 9 junction nucleotides. The germline V end is reduced by 4 bases and the J end by 1 base; junction bases left unmatched: 10. Reading from cysteine to phenylalanine, the CDR3 counts 17 amino acids. Only CDR3 DNA is held: 51 bases, read in frame from base 1. CDR1 and CDR2 are drawn from the germline V gene: LGHNA, YNFKEQ.